This T cell receptor beta chain was observed in a study of blood T cell repertoires in COVID-19. About the study: In each case, the material was cDNA or gDNA derived from T cells, B-cell-depleted T cells, or PBMCs.

This clone was detected only once. Recruits, aged about 18 to 95 years, lived in some 25 US areas. Which cohort a participant joined came from the clinical history participants gave. Per the study methods: Estimates of nucleated cell counts were drawn from the amplification of reference gene primers. Clones were read by immunoSEQ multiplex PCR, and TCRdb kept only the in-frame ones, dropping some. The V and J calls and clone size come from that table; D and trimming were worked out from the DNA. The sample lists about 400,000 clones, around 90% seen once, with 2% to 2.5% in the top ten. CDR1 is SGHRS, CDR2 YFSETQ, per germline. CDR3 size: 15 residues. Germline trimming cut 5 bases from V and 2 bases from J; bases unmatched to any gene: 6.

The chain uses TRBV5-1 and TRBJ2-3, with 9 positions matching TRBD1. The clonotype originates from a woman aged 40 to 50 with acute COVID-19. The sequenced sample consisted of PBMCs or T cells enriched from blood (not recorded which). CDR3 sequence reads: CASREGQGPTDTQYF. CDR3 in DNA: TGCGCCAGCAGAGAGGGACAGGGTCCCACAGATACGCAGTATTTT.